This is a list of T cell receptor beta chains from one sample in a study of tumor-infiltrating lymphocytes in primary liver carcinoma. TCRdb reprocessed the multiplex PCR reads with MiXCR, giving one entry per CDR3 protein. The sample records approximately 300,000 distinct CDR3 sequences, roughly two thirds being singletons. Source material: peripheral blood. The receptors shown here come from a man aged 40-50 years with primary liver carcinoma and hepatitis B virus infection. CDR3s include the opening cysteine and the closing phenylalanine or tryptophan. A D gene is named only where the DNA matches it firmly. Size values are once, few and many counts, or a class for expanded clones, and some rows have none.

>-|many|TRBJ2-1|13|TRBV29-1
CSVDPGGQNEQFF
TGCAGCGTTGACCCGGGTGGCCAAAATGAGCAGTTCTTC
>TRBD1|once|TRBJ2-2|14|TRBV29-1
CSVRDRGNTGERFF
TGCAGCGTCCGGGACAGGGGGAACACCGGGGAGCGGTTTTTT
>TRBD2|-|TRBJ2-7|13|TRBV5-1
CAISGLAGGEQYF
TGCGCCATCAGCGGACTAGCAGGAGGGGAGCAGTACTTC
>TRBD2|few|TRBJ2-2|15|TRBV14
CASSRTSGGTGELFF
TGTGCCAGCAGCCGGACTAGCGGGGGTACCGGGGAGCTGTTTTTT
>-|-|TRBJ2-7|15|TRBV5-1
CASSEDSRNSYEQYF
TGCGCCAGCAGCGAAGACAGCAGGAATTCCTACGAGCAGTACTTC
>-|-|TRBJ1-1|15|TRBV7-9
CASSLVLGSNTEAFF
TGTGCCAGCAGCTTAGTCCTGGGTTCGAACACTGAAGCATTCTTT
>TRBD2|-|TRBJ2-1|13|TRBV29-1
CSLLAGGFDEQFF
TGCAGCTTATTAGCGGGAGGATTCGATGAGCAGTTCTTC
>-|-|TRBJ2-5|15|TRBV28
CASSFVGQGVETQYF
TGTGCCAGCAGTTTTGTGGGGCAGGGAGTAGAGACCCAGTACTTC
>-|many|TRBJ2-3|13|TRBV6-2/TRBV6-3
CASRPGSPDTQYF
TGTGCCAGCCGTCCGGGGAGCCCAGATACGCAGTATTTT
>-|-|TRBJ2-3|16|TRBV6-6
CTSSYLLRARTDTQYF
TGTACCAGCAGTTACCTTTTACGGGCTCGCACAGATACGCAGTATTTT
>-|many|TRBJ1-2|14|TRBV29-1
CLVDSEDLRNGYTF
TGCCTCGTTGATAGTGAGGACCTTAGGAATGGCTACACCTTC
>TRBD1|-|TRBJ2-7|15|TRBV28
CASRYTGTGAYEQYF
TGTGCCAGCAGGTACACCGGGACAGGGGCCTACGAGCAGTACTTC
>TRBD2|-|TRBJ2-1|19|TRBV28
CVARRAGGQLINDYNEQFF
TGTGTTGCGCGGCGGGCGGGAGGACAACTAATAAATGATTACAATGAGCAGTTCTTC
>-|-|TRBJ2-7|18|TRBV6-1
CASSEESNRDTGSYEQYF
TGTGCCAGCAGTGAAGAGTCAAACAGGGATACGGGCTCCTACGAGCAGTACTTC
>-|few|TRBJ2-5|15|TRBV6-2/TRBV6-3
CTSSYSGKLQETQYF
TGTACCAGCAGTTACTCCGGGAAACTCCAAGAGACCCAGTACTTC
>TRBD1|few|TRBJ1-1|15|TRBV5-1
CASSLGDREGTEAFF
TGCGCCAGCAGCTTGGGGGACAGGGAGGGCACTGAAGCTTTCTTT
>-|few|TRBJ2-3|16|TRBV6-5
CASCYSPGESTDTQYF
TGTGCCAGCTGTTACTCTCCCGGCGAGAGCACAGATACGCAGTATTTT
>TRBD1|few|TRBJ2-1|14|TRBV4-1
CASSRRQGDNEQFF
TGCGCCAGCAGCCGCCGACAGGGGGACAATGAGCAGTTCTTC
>-|many|TRBJ1-5|14|TRBV6-2/TRBV6-3
CASSYRPSNQPQHF
TGTGCCAGCAGTTACCGACCTAGCAATCAGCCCCAGCATTTT
>-|-|TRBJ2-7|13|TRBV24-1
CATSDLEVYEQYF
TGTGCCACCAGTGATTTGGAAGTCTACGAGCAGTACTTC
>TRBD1|many|TRBJ2-7|15|TRBV12-3/TRBV12-4
CASSELGQGEYEQYF
TGTGCCAGCAGTGAGTTGGGACAGGGGGAATACGAGCAGTACTTC
>TRBD2|-|TRBJ2-2|19|TRBV7-9
CASSLGLAGGFANTGEMFF
TGTGCCAGCAGCTTGGGTCTAGCGGGAGGGTTCGCGAACACCGGGGAGATGTTTTTT
>-|-|TRBJ2-7|12|TRBV5-5
CVSSRQGYEQYF
TGTGTCAGCAGCCGGCAGGGGTACGAGCAGTACTTC
>TRBD2|-|TRBJ2-2|16|TRBV11-2
CASSRLAGGRTGELFF
TGTGCCAGCAGCCGGTTAGCGGGAGGCCGGACCGGGGAGCTGTTTTTT
>-|once|TRBJ2-1|14|TRBV28
CVSSDRPLLMEQFF
TGTGTCAGCAGTGACAGGCCTCTTCTAATGGAGCAGTTCTTC
>TRBD2|-|TRBJ2-3|18|TRBV4-2
CASSQEGGLAGRTDTQYF
TGTGCCAGCAGCCAAGAGGGGGGACTAGCGGGACGAACAGATACGCAGTATTTT
>TRBD2|once|TRBJ2-1|13|TRBV11-3
CASSTGLYKEQFF
TGTGCCAGCAGCACGGGACTATACAAAGAGCAGTTCTTC
>TRBD1|-|TRBJ1-1|14|TRBV5-1
CASSLQGGGTEAFF
TGCGCCAGCAGCCTACAGGGGGGAGGCACTGAAGCTTTCTTT
>TRBD1|-|TRBJ1-6|15|TRBV6-6
CASSYPTGESSPLHF
TGTGCCAGCAGTTACCCAACAGGGGAAAGTTCACCCCTCCACTTT
>-|many|TRBJ1-4|17|TRBV4-3
CASSQDPGGSTNEKLFF
TGCGCCAGCAGCCAAGATCCGGGGGGATCGACTAATGAAAAACTGTTTTTT
>-|few|TRBJ2-1|14|TRBV7-8
CASSLEVLVGEQFF
TGTGCCAGCAGCTTAGAGGTGCTCGTAGGTGAGCAGTTCTTC
>TRBD2|medium-sized|TRBJ2-2|15|TRBV4-2
CASSLGGLAGGELFF
TGTGCCAGCAGCCTAGGGGGACTAGCGGGAGGGGAGCTGTTTTTT
>-|-|TRBJ1-1|12|TRBV12-3/TRBV12-4
CVSSHSLAEAFF
TGTGTCAGCAGCCACTCTCTCGCTGAAGCTTTCTTT
>TRBD2|once|TRBJ2-3|17|TRBV24-1
CATSDLGSGISTDTQYF
TGTGCCACCAGTGATTTAGGTAGCGGGATTTCGACAGATACGCAGTATTTT
>-|many|TRBJ2-2|14|TRBV4-2
CASSVLQGTGELFF
TGTGCCAGCAGCGTTTTGCAGGGAACCGGGGAGCTGTTTTTT
>-|-|TRBJ1-1|13|TRBV11-2
CASSIDRIVEAFF
TGTGCCAGCAGCATAGACCGAATCGTTGAAGCTTTCTTT
>TRBD1|few|TRBJ2-1|15|TRBV10-3
CAISEGTVSYNEQFF
TGTGCCATCAGTGAAGGGACAGTCTCCTACAATGAGCAGTTCTTC